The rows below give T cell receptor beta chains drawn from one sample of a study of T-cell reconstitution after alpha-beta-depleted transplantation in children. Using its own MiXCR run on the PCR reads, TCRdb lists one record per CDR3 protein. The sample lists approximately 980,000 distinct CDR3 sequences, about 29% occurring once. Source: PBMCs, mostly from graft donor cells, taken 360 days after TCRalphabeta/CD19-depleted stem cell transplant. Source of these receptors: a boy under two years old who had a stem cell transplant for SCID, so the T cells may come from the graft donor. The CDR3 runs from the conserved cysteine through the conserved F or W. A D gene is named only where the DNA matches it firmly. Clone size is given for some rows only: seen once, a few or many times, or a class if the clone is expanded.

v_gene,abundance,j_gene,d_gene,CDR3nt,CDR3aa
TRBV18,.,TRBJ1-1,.,TGTGCCAGCTCCCCCCCAGAAGGGAACACTGAAGCTTTCTTT,CASSPPEGNTEAFF
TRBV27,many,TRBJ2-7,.,TGTGCCAGCAGTTTCCAGGGTCAGAGATCCTACGAGCAGTACTTC,CASSFQGQRSYEQYF
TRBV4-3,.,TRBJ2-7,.,TGCGCCAGCAGCCAAGGCGGGTTCAGCTACTTAGGCGAGCAGTACTTC,CASSQGGFSYLGEQYF
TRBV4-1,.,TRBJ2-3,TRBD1,TGCGCCACCTCCGGGACAGGGGTAGGAGATACGCAGTATTTT,CATSGTGVGDTQYF
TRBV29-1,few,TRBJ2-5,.,TGCAGCGCCATGAGGGCCGGGAACCAAGAGACCCAGTACTTC,CSAMRAGNQETQYF
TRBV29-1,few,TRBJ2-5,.,TGCAGCGTTGACCGGCGAGGGAGGTTGAGCGGAGAGACCCAGTACTTC,CSVDRRGRLSGETQYF
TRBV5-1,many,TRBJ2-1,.,TGCGCCATCGCCGTAGGGGGGGTCTACAATGAGCAGTTCTTC,CAIAVGGVYNEQFF
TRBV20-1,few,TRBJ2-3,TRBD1,TGCAGTGCCCCCGGGACAGCAAGCACAGATACGCAGTATTTT,CSAPGTASTDTQYF
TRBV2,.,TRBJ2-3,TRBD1,TGTGCCAGCAGGGGCGGGACAGGGGTCCCAGATACGCAGTATTTT,CASRGGTGVPDTQYF
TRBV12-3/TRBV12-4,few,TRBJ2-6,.,TGTGCCAGCAGTCTCTATAGGGGACCGGTCTCTGGGGCCAACGTCCTGACTTTC,CASSLYRGPVSGANVLTF
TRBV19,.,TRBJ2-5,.,TGTGCCAGTAGTATCGACTGGTGGGATGCGGAGACCCAGTACTTC,CASSIDWWDAETQYF
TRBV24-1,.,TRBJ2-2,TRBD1,TGTGCCACCAGTAGGACAGGGGGAGGCACCGGGGAGCTGTTTTTT,CATSRTGGGTGELFF
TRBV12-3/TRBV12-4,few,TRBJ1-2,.,TGTGCCAGCAGTTTGAGGGTAGGGATATATGGCTACACCTTC,CASSLRVGIYGYTF
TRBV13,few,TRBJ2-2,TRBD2,TGTGCCAGCAGCAGACGACTAGCGGGGACGAACACCGGGGAGCTGTTTTTT,CASSRRLAGTNTGELFF
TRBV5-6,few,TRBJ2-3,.,TGTGCCAGCAGCTTATTGGGGCAGGTGCAGGATACGCAGTATTTT,CASSLLGQVQDTQYF
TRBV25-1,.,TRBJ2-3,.,TGTGCCAGCAGTGATTGGATGGCGGAAGATACGCAGTATTTT,CASSDWMAEDTQYF
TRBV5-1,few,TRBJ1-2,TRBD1,TGCGCCAGCAGCTTGGCCGGGACAGGGGGCGATTATGGCTACACCTTC,CASSLAGTGGDYGYTF
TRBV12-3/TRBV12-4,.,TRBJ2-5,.,TGTGCCAGCAGTTCCCTGTTCGCAGCAAAGGAAGAGACCCAGTACTTC,CASSSLFAAKEETQYF
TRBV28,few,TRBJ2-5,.,TGTGCCAGCAGTTTGGGGGAGACACCTTGGTTTTGGACCCAGTACTTC,CASSLGETPWFWTQYF
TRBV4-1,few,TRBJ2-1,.,TGCGCCAGCAGCCAAGATACCCGGAACACCTACAATGAGCAGTTCTTC,CASSQDTRNTYNEQFF
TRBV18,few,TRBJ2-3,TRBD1,TGTGCCAGCTCACCACGGACAGGGGGCGCAGATACGCAGTATTTT,CASSPRTGGADTQYF
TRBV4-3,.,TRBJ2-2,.,TGCGCCAGCAGCCCGAGGGAATCCGGGGAGCTGTTTTTT,CASSPRESGELFF
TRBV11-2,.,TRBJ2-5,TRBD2,TGTGCCAGCAGCTCGCGGGGGGGCCTTCGGCAAGAGACCCAGTACTTC,CASSSRGGLRQETQYF